This TCR beta chain was retrieved from a study of blood T cell repertoires in COVID-19. Here immunoSEQ multiplex PCR was the method, and the copy in TCRdb shows in-frame clones only, minus some. The data contain about 58,000 clones, 80% to 90% of them singletons. CDR3 length: 15 residues. J lost 5 bases, V lost 1 base, and 6 bases had no gene match. CDR1 and CDR2 (germline): MNHNS, SASEGT. The chain links TRBV6-1 to TRBJ1-2, with TRBD1 identical over 8 bases. This TCR was recovered from a woman aged 70-85 years with active COVID-19. The specimen sequenced was peripheral blood. In DNA form, the CDR3 reads TGTGCCAGCAGTGAAGTGCAGAGGACAGGGTATGGCTACACCTTC. This encodes CASSEVQRTGYGYTF.